One sample yielded the 23 T cell receptor beta chains listed below, sequenced in a study of OX40 agonist ivuxolimab in advanced cancers. Sequencing used immunoSEQ multiplex PCR; TCRdb keeps in-frame clones, though not all of them. The sample has more than 15,000 clones; 80% are singletons. Sequencing used CD4+ or CD8+ T cells sorted from blood, obtained in a trial of the OX40 agonist ivuxolimab. These receptors all come from an adult with an advanced solid tumor such as melanoma, head and neck, liver or kidney cancer.

The chain couples TRBV5-1 to TRBJ2-7; D tentatively fits TRBD1 or TRBD2 (6 bases each). CDR1 is SGHRS and CDR2 is YFSETQ in the germline V gene. This CDR3 is built from 15 residues. Trimming took 0 bases from V and 6 from J, leaving 16 bases between them. The CDR3 DNA reads as TGCGCCAGCAGCTTGGCCCCGGGGGCGAGCTCCGAGCAGTACTTC. Protein sequence: CASSLAPGASSEQYF.

The V call is TRBV28, the J call TRBJ2-3; maybe TRBD1 (6 bases). This CDR3 comprises 16 residues. The germline gives CDR1 MDHEN, CDR2 SYDVKM. V shed 5 bases and J shed 0 bases, with 15 bases lying between them. This chain's CDR3 is CASSPTTGSSTDTQYF. DNA for the CDR3: TGTGCCAGCAGTCCCACGACAGGCTCTAGCACAGATACGCAGTATTTT.

The CDR3 DNA reads TGTGCCAGTAGTATCGGGGACAGCTCCTACGAGCAGTACTTC. Translated: CASSIGDSSYEQYF. This chain joins TRBV19 and TRBJ2-7; 7 nucleotides align to TRBD1. CDR1 is LNHDA and CDR2 is SQIVND in the germline V gene (reference sequence). V lost 3 bases to trimming and J lost 0 bases; unmatched junction nucleotides: 2. This CDR3 has 14 amino acids.

This clone was observed a single time. The V and J genes are TRBV28 and TRBJ1-2; unclear D gene. CDR1 and CDR2 (germline): MDHEN, SYDVKM. The V end was cut by 5 bases, the J end by 5 bases, with 12 bases between. This CDR3 spans 13 amino acids. The CDR3 DNA reads as TGTGCCAGCAGTCCAGCCGGATATTATGGCTACACCTTC. Amino acid sequence: CASSPAGYYGYTF.

The J gene is TRBJ2-1, the V gene TRBV14; TRBD2 matches 10 bases. CDR1 and CDR2 (germline): SGHDN, FVKESK. V trimming: 0 bases; J trimming: 4 bases; junction bases outside the gene matches: 3. The CDR3 spans 16 residues. The CDR3 is CASSQEEAGGYNEQFF. CDR3 DNA sequence: TGTGCCAGCAGCCAAGAAGAAGCGGGAGGGTACAATGAGCAGTTCTTC.

This clone is a singleton in its sample. V and J are TRBV6-1 and TRBJ1-1, with TRBD1 as a possible D gene (6 bases). Trimming pared 3 bases from V and 1 base from J, leaving 9 bases between. The CDR3 consists of 14 residues. The V gene's germline CDR1 is MNHNS and CDR2 SASEGT. CDR3 sequence (DNA): TGTGCCAGCAGTGAGGGGGCACCGAACACTGAAGCTTTCTTT. Amino acid sequence: CASSEGAPNTEAFF.

To note about this clone: Other DNA sequences in this specimen translate into the identical CDR3. The J gene is TRBJ2-3, the V gene TRBV11-2; D uncertain. Germline CDR1 is SGHAT and CDR2 is FQNNGV. V lost 2 bases and J lost 4, with 4 bases in between. The CDR3 is 12 amino acids. The CDR3 reads CASSLLSDTQYF. The CDR3 nucleotides are TGTGCCAGCAGCTTATTGTCAGATACGCAGTATTTT.

This clone was recorded a few times. The CDR3 loop reads CASTGDSSYEQYF. CDR3 sequence (DNA): TGTGCCAGCACCGGGGACAGCTCCTACGAGCAGTACTTC. The V call is TRBV2, the J call TRBJ2-7; 7 nucleotides match TRBD1. This CDR3 comprises 13 residues. Germline V gives CDR1 SNHLY, CDR2 FYNNEI. Trimming removed 7 bases from V and 0 bases from J; junction bases left unmatched: 3.

V usage is TRBV7-8 and J usage is TRBJ2-5, with D possibly matching TRBD1 (5 bases). This CDR3 comprises 16 residues. Trimming cost V 4 bases and J 5 bases, with 20 bases left between them. Germline V gene data show CDR1 as SGHVS and CDR2 as FQNEAQ. For the CDR3, the DNA is TGTGCCAGCAGCTCCCAATGGCAGGGCCTAAGGGAGACCCAGTACTTC. The encoded protein is CASSSQWQGLRETQYF.

This chain connects TRBV7-9 to TRBJ2-3; D uncertain. Trimming removed 1 base at V and 5 bases at J, with 13 bases between. This CDR3 is 15 amino acids long. Germline V CDR1 and CDR2: SEHNR, FQNEAQ (reference sequence). The CDR3, as DNA: TGTGCCAGCAGCTTAGGCGGTCATCAGGTAGATACGCAGTATTTT. Translating it yields CASSLGGHQVDTQYF.

This clone has more than one count but fewer than ten. The chain recombines TRBV19 with TRBJ1-1; 8 bases are shared with TRBD1. This CDR3 is built from 13 residues. Unmatched junction bases numbered 10, after V lost 10 bases and J lost 6 bases. In germline, CDR1 is LNHDA, CDR2 SQIVND (reference sequence). CDR3 amino acids: CATDRGWASEAFF. CDR3 nucleotides: TGTGCCACCGACAGGGGATGGGCCTCTGAAGCTTTCTTT.

As for this clone: Its ends do not fully match the called genes, so a read error is possible. The V call is TRBV7-7, the J call TRBJ2-1, with D perhaps assigned TRBD1 or TRBD2 (5 bases each). The germline V gene encodes CDR1 SSHAT and CDR2 FNYEAQ (reference sequence). CDR3 length: 17 residues. The DNA for the CDR3 is TGTGCTAGCAGCTTAGAGGGACCGGAGAGCTCCTACAATGAGCAGTTCTTC. It specifies CASSLEGPESSYNEQFF.

The gene calls are TRBV9 and TRBJ1-5; D gene ambiguous. Germline lookup yields CDR1 SGDLS and CDR2 YYNGEE. The CDR3 runs 14 residues. V lost 3 bases, J lost 2 bases, and 9 bases lay in between. The CDR3 DNA reads TGTGCCAGCAGCGCCGGATCGGGCAATCAGCCCCAGCATTTT. Translating gives CASSAGSGNQPQHF.

The gene calls are TRBV15 and TRBJ1-1; D not certain. The CDR3 extends over 13 amino acids. Germline-derived CDR1 and CDR2 are LNHNV and YYDKDF (reference sequence). Trimming stripped 0 bases from V and 0 bases from J, with 2 bases between. The CDR3 is CATSRDLNTEAFF. CDR3 in DNA: TGTGCCACCAGCAGAGACCTGAACACTGAAGCTTTCTTT.

This clone was seen a single time. Compared with germline, one end of the junction differs, possibly owing to a read error. The V call is TRBV7-7, the J call TRBJ2-1; possible D gene TRBD1, 5 bases. The CDR3 extends over 13 amino acids. Germline assignment: CDR1 SSHAT and CDR2 FNYEAQ (reference sequence). As DNA, the CDR3 is TGTGCTAGCAGCCTCGACAGCTACAATGAGCAGTTCTTC. It is translated as CASSLDSYNEQFF.

This rearrangement joins TRBV19 to TRBJ2-2, with no clear D. Germline V CDR1 and CDR2: LNHDA, SQIVND (reference sequence). Trimming stripped 5 bases from V and 1 base from J, with 11 bases between. CDR3 length: 15 amino acids. This chain's CDR3 is CASSSFSGNTGELFF. The CDR3 DNA is TGTGCCAGTAGTTCCTTTTCAGGGAACACCGGGGAGCTGTTTTTT.

This clone was seen a single time. This chain links TRBV19 with TRBJ2-3, with D possibly being TRBD1 or TRBD2 (6 bases each). CDR1 is LNHDA and CDR2 is SQIVND in the germline V gene (reference sequence). The CDR3 consists of 14 residues. V was cut by 5 bases and J by 11 bases, with 20 bases left in between. The CDR3 nucleotides read TGTGCCAGTAGTCACACCCAGAAGGGGGGATGGCAGTATTTT. This sequence encodes CASSHTQKGGWQYF.

The chain links TRBV7-3 to TRBJ2-3, with 8 bases aligning to TRBD2. V was clipped by 5 bases and J by 1 base; unmatched bases: 5. The CDR3 covers 15 residues. CDR1 and CDR2 from the germline V gene are SGHTA and FQGTGA. The CDR3 DNA follows: TGTGCCAGCAGCGCGGAAGCGGGGGGCACAGATACGCAGTATTTT. Protein sequence: CASSAEAGGTDTQYF.

The chain couples TRBV6-4 to TRBJ2-5; 8 nucleotides agree with TRBD2. This CDR3 comprises 12 residues. The germline gives CDR1 MRHNA, CDR2 SNTAGT. With V trimmed by 4 bases and J by 6 bases, 1 base remained unmatched. The CDR3 sequence is CASSGGRKTQYF. In DNA, the CDR3 is TGTGCCAGCAGTGGCGGGAGGAAGACCCAGTACTTC.

The J gene is TRBJ2-1, the V gene TRBV2; 12 bases line up with TRBD2. The CDR3 covers 15 residues. CDR1 and CDR2 from the germline V gene are SNHLY and FYNNEI. Germline trimming cut 6 bases from V and 4 bases from J; bases unmatched to any gene: 4. DNA of the CDR3: TGTGCCAGCAGCCTGACTAGCGGGGGATACAATGAGCAGTTCTTC. Residues: CASSLTSGGYNEQFF.

This rearrangement joins TRBV10-3 to TRBJ1-2; perhaps TRBD1 as D (5 bases). Germline V CDR1 and CDR2: ENHRY, SYGVKD. The CDR3 spans 15 residues. Trimming took off 2 bases at V and 3 bases at J, with 13 bases between the two ends. The CDR3 region has the DNA TGTGCCATCAGTGAGACGGGGGGTACCGACTATGGCTACACCTTC. This codes for CAISETGGTDYGYTF.

The V and J genes are TRBV4-1 and TRBJ1-2; 9 bases are a match to TRBD1. The V gene's germline CDR1 is MGHRA and CDR2 YSYEKL. V shed 5 bases, J shed 3 bases, and the junction held 7 bases outside the gene matches. This CDR3 spans 15 amino acids. As DNA, the CDR3 is TGCGCCAGCAGCGCAAACAGGGGGCGGGACTATGGCTACACCTTC. This translates into CASSANRGRDYGYTF.

The chain is built from TRBV6-6 and TRBJ2-5; a weak D match, TRBD2 (5 bases). The V gene lost 4 bases and the J gene lost 3 bases, with 12 bases spanning the gap. Germline CDR1 reads MNHNY; CDR2 reads SVGAGI (reference sequence). The length of the CDR3 is 14 residues. The CDR3 bases are TGTGCCAGCAGTTCCCGGACGGGGAAAGAGACCCAGTACTTC. This sequence encodes CASSSRTGKETQYF.